The rows below give T cell receptor beta chains drawn from one sample of a study of blood T cell repertoires in COVID-19. The data were produced by immunoSEQ multiplex PCR, yet TCRdb's version contains in-frame clones alone and is incomplete. The top ten hold approximately 35% of the sample, which has over 60,000 clones, 75% to 90% seen once. Sequencing used peripheral blood. Receptors originate from a woman aged 80 or older with active or convalescent COVID-19. CDR3s include the opening cysteine and the closing phenylalanine or tryptophan. The D gene is left open where the match is weak. Some rows mark clone size as missing; the rest say once, few, many or name a class of expanded clone.

v_call	j_call	d_call	clone_size	cdr3_aa	cdr3_nt
TRBV10-3	TRBJ1-6	-	-	CAISVSGVGGYSPLHF	TGTGCCATCAGCGTCTCAGGGGTCGGGGGGTATTCACCCCTCCACTTT
TRBV5-1	TRBJ2-1	TRBD2	-	CASSLDAGDEQFF	TGCGCCAGCAGCTTGGATGCGGGGGATGAGCAGTTCTTC
TRBV6-6	TRBJ2-2	-	-	CAIQSGGMDTGELFF	TGTGCCATTCAAAGTGGGGGCATGGACACCGGGGAGCTGTTTTTT
TRBV5-6	TRBJ2-7	-	-	CASSIGLNGYEQYF	TGTGCCAGCAGCATTGGACTTAACGGCTACGAGCAGTACTTC
TRBV7-3	TRBJ1-2	-	-	CASSPQGRVIGYTF	TGTGCCAGCAGCCCCCAAGGCAGGGTTATTGGCTACACCTTC
TRBV27	TRBJ2-5	TRBD2	-	CATASGGRETQYF	TGTGCCACCGCGAGCGGGGGTCGAGAGACCCAGTACTTC
TRBV4-2	TRBJ2-1	TRBD2	-	CASTGTSGYNEQFF	TGTGCCAGCACCGGCACTAGCGGCTACAATGAGCAGTTCTTC
TRBV6-5	TRBJ2-5	-	-	CASSRGTAKQETQYF	TGTGCCAGCAGCCGCGGGACAGCTAAACAAGAGACCCAGTACTTC
TRBV7-9	TRBJ1-5	-	-	CASTKAGEPQHF	TGTGCCAGCACCAAGGCTGGAGAGCCCCAGCATTTT
TRBV5-1	TRBJ2-7	TRBD1	-	CASSLTGGLAYEQYF	TGCGCCAGCAGCTTAACAGGGGGCTTGGCCTACGAGCAGTACTTC
TRBV19	TRBJ1-4	-	-	CASSSNLQGYEKLFF	TGTGCCAGTAGTAGTAACCTCCAGGGGTATGAAAAACTGTTTTTT
TRBV28	TRBJ2-1	TRBD2	few	CASSLAGGQNEQFF	TGTGCCAGCAGTTTAGCGGGGGGGCAGAATGAGCAGTTCTTC
TRBV10-3	TRBJ1-5	-	-	CASGGDWGGVQPQHF	TGTGCCAGCGGGGGGGACTGGGGCGGGGTTCAGCCCCAGCATTTT
TRBV19	TRBJ1-5	-	-	CASSIGLQYSNQPQHF	TGTGCCAGTAGTATTGGACTCCAATATAGCAATCAGCCCCAGCATTTT
TRBV19	TRBJ1-2	-	-	CASNFREDLYGYTF	TGTGCCAGTAACTTCAGGGAGGACCTATATGGCTACACCTTC
TRBV5-1	TRBJ1-1	TRBD1	-	CASSHGQGDTEAFF	TGCGCCAGCAGCCACGGACAGGGAGACACTGAAGCTTTCTTT
TRBV28	TRBJ1-1	-	-	CASSPPVRNTEAFF	TGTGCCAGCAGTCCCCCCGTCCGGAACACTGAAGCTTTCTTT
TRBV7-2	TRBJ2-4	TRBD2	-	CASSPYWGGNDRNIQYF	TGTGCCAGCAGCCCTTACTGGGGGGGAAACGACAGAAACATTCAGTACTTC
TRBV7-2	TRBJ1-5	-	-	CASSSWGDRPQHF	TGTGCCAGCAGTTCCTGGGGAGATCGGCCCCAGCATTTT
TRBV19	TRBJ2-5	-	-	CASSPLEQALRETQYF	TGTGCCAGTAGTCCCCTGGAACAGGCGCTTCGGGAGACCCAGTACTTC
TRBV28	TRBJ1-2	-	-	CASSPGVLGYTF	TGTGCCAGCAGTCCAGGGGTGTTAGGCTACACCTTC
TRBV28	TRBJ1-4	-	-	CASQDSGFNEKLFF	TGTGCCAGCCAAGATTCAGGGTTTAATGAAAAACTGTTTTTT
TRBV6-1	TRBJ1-1	-	-	CASSDREGETEAFF	TGTGCCAGCAGTGACAGAGAGGGCGAAACTGAAGCTTTCTTT
TRBV18	TRBJ1-4	-	-	CASSPRQAGSEKLFF	TGTGCCAGCTCACCGAGACAAGCGGGTAGTGAAAAACTGTTTTTT
TRBV7-2	TRBJ2-7	-	-	CASSPDPSSYEQYF	TGTGCCAGCAGCCCCGACCCTAGCTCCTACGAGCAGTACTTC
TRBV7-9	TRBJ1-3	-	-	CASSFDSSGNTIYF	TGTGCCAGCAGCTTTGACAGCTCTGGAAACACCATATATTTT
TRBV30	TRBJ1-1	TRBD1	-	CAWSKGQGTEAFF	TGTGCCTGGAGTAAAGGACAGGGCACTGAAGCTTTCTTT
TRBV25-1	TRBJ2-5	-	-	CASSEGRVAETQYF	TGTGCCAGCAGTGAAGGGCGGGTAGCAGAGACCCAGTACTTC
TRBV2	TRBJ2-1	TRBD2	-	CASSAFPEVARGDNEQFF	TGTGCCAGCAGTGCTTTTCCCGAAGTGGCCCGGGGGGACAATGAGCAGTTCTTC
TRBV7-2	TRBJ2-5	-	-	CASSLVSRGGTQYF	TGTGCCAGCAGCTTAGTGTCCCGAGGTGGGACCCAGTACTTC
TRBV9	TRBJ2-2	-	-	CASSVDVAEDTGELFF	TGTGCCAGCAGCGTAGACGTCGCGGAGGACACCGGGGAGCTGTTTTTT
TRBV7-9	TRBJ1-3	-	-	CASSPGLSGFGNTIYF	TGTGCCAGCAGCCCAGGCCTCTCGGGGTTTGGAAACACCATATATTTT